One sample yielded the 20 T cell receptor beta chains listed below, sequenced in a study of blood T cell repertoires in COVID-19. Assay: immunoSEQ multiplex PCR; the TCRdb copy retains only in-frame clones and omits some. The profile shows around 61,000 clones, 80% to 90% of them singletons. Sequencing was done on a sample of peripheral blood. All receptors derive from a man aged 80 or over with acute or convalescent COVID-19.

J is TRBJ1-4 and V is TRBV11-2; 8 bases are shared with TRBD1. V lost 5 bases, J lost 9 bases, and 5 bases stayed unmatched. Germline V gene data show CDR1 as SGHAT and CDR2 as FQNNGV. CDR3 length: 13 residues. CDR3 residues: CASSPDRVQKLFF. As DNA, the CDR3 is TGTGCCAGCAGCCCGGACAGGGTTCAAAAACTGTTTTTT. The full variable domain, its missing parts supplied by reference TRBV11-2 and TRBJ1-4, is EAGVAQSPRYKIIEKRQSVAFWCNPISGHATLYWYQQILGQGPKLLIQFQNNGVVDDSQLPKDRFSAERLKGVDSTLKIQPAKLEDSAVYLCASSPDRVQKLFFGSGTQLSVL.

This clone was observed a few times. This chain links TRBV30 with TRBJ2-2, with 10 bases aligning to TRBD2. From germline, CDR1 is GTSNPN and CDR2 SVGIG (reference sequence). J lost 5 bases, V lost 7 bases, and 4 bases had no gene match. The CDR3 has 13 amino acids. The CDR3 sequence is CAYSAGGTGELFF. DNA of the CDR3: TGTGCCTACTCAGCGGGGGGGACCGGGGAGCTGTTTTTT.

The J gene is TRBJ2-7, the V gene TRBV11-2; TRBD1 might be the D (6 bases). Germline V CDR1 and CDR2: SGHAT, FQNNGV. The CDR3 runs 17 residues. The germline V and J ends were trimmed by 2 bases and 2 bases, with 19 bases remaining between them. In nucleotides, the CDR3 is TGTGCCAGCAGCTTACGAATCCTCTGGGGGCGCGCCTACGAGCAGTACTTC. This sequence encodes CASSLRILWGRAYEQYF.

The V gene is TRBV6-5, the J gene TRBJ1-5, with 7 bases lining up with TRBD1. Germline V lookup: CDR1 MNHEY, CDR2 SVGAGI. The J segment lost 7 bases and the V segment lost 5 bases, leaving 11 bases of the junction unmatched. CDR3 length: 15 amino acids. Here the CDR3 reads CASSRMTGTGQPQHF. As DNA, the CDR3 is TGTGCCAGCAGTAGGATGACAGGGACCGGCCAGCCCCAGCATTTT.

This sequence joins TRBV7-9 and TRBJ2-7; TRBD2 is a possible D gene (6 bases). The CDR3 runs 15 residues. CDR1 and CDR2 from the germline V gene are SEHNR and FQNEAQ (reference sequence). The V and J ends lost 5 bases and 7 bases respectively, with 21 bases between them. This CDR3 is CASSLSGTAEGEQYF. The CDR3 coding sequence is TGTGCCAGCAGCCTGTCTGGGACTGCCGAAGGGGAGCAGTACTTC.

This sequence joins TRBV27 and TRBJ1-4, with 7 positions matching TRBD1. V shed 5 bases and J 5 bases; nucleotides not matched to a gene: 5. CDR3 length: 14 amino acids. Germline V CDR1 and CDR2: MNHEY, SMNVEV (reference sequence). The CDR3, as DNA: TGTGCCAGCAGTCCCAGGGGGATCAATGAAAAACTGTTTTTT. Amino acid sequence: CASSPRGINEKLFF.

This chain joins TRBV7-2 and TRBJ2-7; tentative D call: TRBD1 (5 bases). The CDR3 runs 15 residues. CDR1 and CDR2 from the germline V gene are SGHTA and FQGNSA. The V end was cut by 1 base, the J end by 2 bases, with 12 bases between. This CDR3 is CASSLEQRGTYEQYF. The CDR3 region has the DNA TGTGCCAGCAGCTTAGAACAAAGGGGAACCTACGAGCAGTACTTC.

The chain links TRBV24-1 to TRBJ2-2; 9 bases map to TRBD2. This CDR3 has 17 residues. The germline V gene has CDR1 KGHDR and CDR2 SFDVKD. Losses at the gene ends were 4 bases for V and 0 bases for J; bases not matched to a gene: 5. DNA for the CDR3: TGTGCCACCAGTGAGACTTTAGCGGGAGCGAACACCGGGGAGCTGTTTTTT. Its translation is CATSETLAGANTGELFF.

The V and J genes are TRBV18 and TRBJ1-1, with a possible D match to TRBD1 (5 bases). CDR1 and CDR2 from the germline V gene are KGHSH and LQKENI. The CDR3 is made up of 16 amino acids. Trimming stripped 0 bases from V and 4 bases from J, with 15 bases between. CDR3 loop: CASSPPGGYKSTEAFF. CDR3 sequence (DNA): TGTGCCAGCTCACCACCGGGGGGGTATAAGAGCACTGAAGCTTTCTTT.

This clone was recorded once. The chain combines TRBV9 with TRBJ1-1; D uncertain. Germline V gene data show CDR1 as SGDLS and CDR2 as YYNGEE. The CDR3 covers 14 residues. V was trimmed by 2 bases and J by 0 bases, leaving 8 bases between them. The CDR3 DNA follows: TGTGCCAGCAGCGTCACCCACATGAACACTGAAGCTTTCTTT. Its translation is CASSVTHMNTEAFF.

J is TRBJ1-4 and V is TRBV7-9; D not certain. The CDR3 length is 16 residues. CDR1 SEHNR and CDR2 FQNEAQ come from the germline V gene (reference sequence). V lost 1 base, J lost 11 bases, and 20 bases lay in between. The CDR3 here is CASSLVEGGQARKLFF. Here the CDR3 DNA reads TGTGCCAGCAGCTTAGTTGAGGGAGGGCAGGCTCGGAAACTGTTTTTT.

J is TRBJ2-3 and V is TRBV4-3; 8 bases fit TRBD1. Germline V gene lookup returns CDR1 LGHNA and CDR2 YSLEER. With 4 bases clipped from V and 5 bases from J, the junction kept 8 bases outside the gene matches. The CDR3 spans 15 residues. CDR3 coding DNA: TGCGCCAGCAGCCCGTCGGGACAGGTTGGAGATACGCAGTATTTT. Protein: CASSPSGQVGDTQYF.

This chain links TRBV6-5 with TRBJ2-3, with a weak D call TRBD2 (6 bases). Germline-derived CDR1 and CDR2 are MNHEY and SVGAGI. V dropped 8 bases and J dropped 3 bases, with 12 bases sitting between them. The CDR3 has 13 amino acids. The CDR3 reads CASGSSGTDTQYF. The CDR3 coding sequence is TGTGCCAGCGGCTCGAGCGGGACAGATACGCAGTATTTT.

The V and J genes are TRBV4-3 and TRBJ1-1; D is possibly TRBD1 (5 bases). The V end was cut by 4 bases, the J end by 5 bases, with 14 bases between. Germline loops: CDR1 LGHNA, CDR2 YSLEER. The CDR3 sequence is 14 residues long. The CDR3 reads CASSRGGVGTEAFF. In DNA form, the CDR3 reads TGCGCCAGCAGCCGGGGAGGGGTGGGAACTGAAGCTTTCTTT.

V gene TRBV7-2 combines with J gene TRBJ2-3; 8 bases match TRBD2. Germline V gene sequence: CDR1 SGHTA, CDR2 FQGNSA. The CDR3 loop spans 19 amino acids. The V segment lost 1 base and the J segment 6 bases; nucleotides outside the gene matches: 18. CDR3 amino acids: CASSLGTQGGGGIRDTQYF. In nucleotides, the CDR3 is TGTGCCAGCAGCTTAGGAACCCAAGGCGGCGGGGGGATCCGGGATACGCAGTATTTT. Full variable domain (outside the CDR3, taken from reference TRBV7-2 and TRBJ2-3): GAGVSQSPSNKVTEKGKDVELRCDPISGHTALYWYRQSLGQGLEFLIYFQGNSAPDKSGLPSDRFSAERTGGSVSTLTIQRTQQEDSAVYLCASSLGTQGGGGIRDTQYFGPGTRLTVL.

The chain uses TRBV30 and TRBJ1-1; a weak D match, TRBD1 (5 bases). V lost 0 bases and J 1 base, leaving 12 bases between the germline ends. The CDR3 consists of 15 residues. The germline V gene has CDR1 GTSNPN and CDR2 SVGIG (reference sequence). The CDR3 DNA follows: TGTGCCTGGAGTGTCTGGGGCCCCTCGAACACTGAAGCTTTCTTT. Amino acids: CAWSVWGPSNTEAFF.

This chain uses TRBV3-1 (or the pseudogene TRBV3-2) with TRBJ2-5; 8 bases fit TRBD1. With V trimmed by 0 bases and J by 5 bases, 8 bases remained unmatched. Per the germline V gene, CDR1 is LGHDT and CDR2 is YNNKEL (reference sequence). The CDR3 runs 16 residues. Here the CDR3 reads CASSQDQAGGSETQYF. Written as DNA, the CDR3 is TGTGCCAGCAGCCAAGATCAGGCAGGGGGCTCGGAGACCCAGTACTTC.

The chain has TRBV6-5 and TRBJ2-7; D gene ambiguous. CDR1 MNHEY and CDR2 SVGAGI come from the germline V gene. The length of the CDR3 is 11 residues. Between the trimmed V and J ends, which lost 9 bases and 5 bases, there was a span of 11 bases. CDR3 in DNA: TGTGCCAGTTCCTGGGCCGACGAGCAGTACTTC. The encoded protein is CASSWADEQYF.

This chain links TRBV19 with TRBJ1-3; no reliable D call. The V end lost 4 bases, the J end lost 0 bases, and 7 bases lay between the germline ends. Looked up from germline, CDR1 is LNHDA and CDR2 is SQIVND (reference sequence). This CDR3 has 14 amino acids. CDR3 amino acids: CASSKGLSGNTIYF. The CDR3 nucleotides read TGTGCCAGTAGTAAAGGACTCTCTGGAAACACCATATATTTT.

The rearrangement joins TRBV7-2 to TRBJ2-1, with D perhaps TRBD2 (5 bases). The germline V and J ends were trimmed by 5 bases and 5 bases, with 13 bases remaining between them. This CDR3 has 14 amino acids. Germline V gives CDR1 SGHTA, CDR2 FQGNSA. CDR3 sequence (DNA): TGTGCCAGCAGCCCCTTTTACGGGAACAATGAGCAGTTCTTC. Its translation is CASSPFYGNNEQFF.